A selection of T cell receptor beta chains follows, all from one sample in a study of OX40 agonist ivuxolimab in advanced cancers. Repertoires were generated with immunoSEQ multiplex PCR, while TCRdb's copy carries only in-frame clones and drops some. The data show roughly 64,000 clones, just under 85% seen once. The sequencing used CD4+ or CD8+ T cells sorted from blood, collected in a trial of the OX40 agonist ivuxolimab. The receptors come from an adult with an advanced solid tumor such as melanoma, head and neck, liver or kidney cancer. Both conserved end residues are part of each CDR3. D genes are given only for firm matches. Only some rows state a clone size, as once, few, many or a class for expanded clones.

v_gene	j_gene	d_gene	abundance	CDR3nt	CDR3aa
TRBV7-6	TRBJ2-7	-	-	TGTGCCAGCAGCTTAAGGGGTAACTACGAGCAGTACTTC	CASSLRGNYEQYF
TRBV4-1	TRBJ2-7	-	once	TGCGCCAGCAGCCAAGAATACGGAACGTACGAGCAGTACTTC	CASSQEYGTYEQYF
TRBV15	TRBJ2-1	-	-	TGTGCCACCAGCAGTCTCTACAATGAGCAGTTCTTC	CATSSLYNEQFF
TRBV15	TRBJ2-7	TRBD1	-	TGTGCCACCAGCAGAGATCCCACAGGGGGTTTTTACGAGCAGTACTTC	CATSRDPTGGFYEQYF
TRBV10-3	TRBJ2-2	TRBD2	once	TGTGCCATCAGTGAGCCAACTAGCGGGGATGACACCGGGGAGCTGTTTTTT	CAISEPTSGDDTGELFF
TRBV7-2	TRBJ1-6	-	-	TGTGCCAGCAGCTTCCAGGGAGCTTCCGCGACACCCCTCCACTTT	CASSFQGASATPLHF
TRBV11-2	TRBJ2-1	-	-	TGTGCCAGCAGAAGGACAGCGAGCGATGAGCAGTTCTTC	CASRRTASDEQFF
TRBV30	TRBJ2-4	-	-	TGTGCCTGGTCGGTAGCCAAAAACATTCAGTACTTC	CAWSVAKNIQYF
TRBV6-4	TRBJ2-2	TRBD2	-	TGTGCCAGCAGAAGGGAGGGGAACACCGGGGAGCTGTTTTTT	CASRREGNTGELFF
TRBV27	TRBJ1-2	-	-	TGTGCCAGCAGTTTACGGGAGTCATATGGCTACACCTTC	CASSLRESYGYTF
TRBV2	TRBJ1-6	TRBD1	-	TGTGCCAGCAGGGGGGGCCCCGGACAGGGGAATTCACCCCTCCACTTT	CASRGGPGQGNSPLHF
TRBV5-4	TRBJ2-6	-	-	TGTGCCAGCAGCTTTGGCGGGCGAAGCTCTGGGGCCAACGTCCTGACTTTC	CASSFGGRSSGANVLTF
TRBV2	TRBJ2-7	-	-	TGTGCCAGCAGCTCTTATGAGGGGTTAGAGCAGTACTTC	CASSSYEGLEQYF
TRBV19	TRBJ2-7	TRBD2	-	TGTGCCAGTAGTACCTCGGGGGGCTCCTACGAGCAGTACTTC	CASSTSGGSYEQYF
TRBV5-4	TRBJ2-6	-	-	TGTGCCAGCAGAACTGGGGCCAACGTCCTGACTTTC	CASRTGANVLTF
TRBV2	TRBJ2-7	-	few	TGTGCCAGCAGTGAAGCGGTTTTGGAGCAGTACTTC	CASSEAVLEQYF
TRBV18	TRBJ1-5	-	once	TGTGCCAGCTCACTAGACAGTCGTAATCAGCCCCAGCATTTT	CASSLDSRNQPQHF
TRBV6-5	TRBJ2-3	-	-	TGTGCCAGCAGTTACGTAGTGAGTGGTACGCAGTATTTT	CASSYVVSGTQYF